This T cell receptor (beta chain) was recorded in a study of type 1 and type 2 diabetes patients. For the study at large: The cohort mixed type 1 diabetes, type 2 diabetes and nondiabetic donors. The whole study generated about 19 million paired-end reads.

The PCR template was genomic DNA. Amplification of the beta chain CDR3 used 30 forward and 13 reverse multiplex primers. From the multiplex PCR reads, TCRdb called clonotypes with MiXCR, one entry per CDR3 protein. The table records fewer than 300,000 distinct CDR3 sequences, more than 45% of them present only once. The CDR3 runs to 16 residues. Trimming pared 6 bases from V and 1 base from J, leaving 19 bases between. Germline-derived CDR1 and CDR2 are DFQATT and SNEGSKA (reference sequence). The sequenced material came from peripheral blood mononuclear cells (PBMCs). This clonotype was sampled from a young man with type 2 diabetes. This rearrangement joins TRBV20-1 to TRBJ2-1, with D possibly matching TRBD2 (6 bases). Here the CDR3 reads CSAPPIRGGSYNEQFF. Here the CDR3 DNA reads TGCAGTGCCCCTCCGATTCGGGGAGGATCCTACAATGAGCAGTTCTTC.